This entry features one T cell receptor (beta chain) sequence. Its antigen is not yet known. The record has no base qualities; no much larger clone is one base away. The data stem from a study of blood T cell repertoires in COVID-19 (TCRdb year 2020). A note on the overall study: Samples covering the acute and convalescent phases of COVID-19 were provided by collaborators in the United States, Italy and Spain. Where available, HLA class I and class II types were taken from metadata supplied by the sample provider and were not determined by assay-based typing. The sample metadata nearly always contained a de-identified subject ID, COVID-19 status, age in years and sex. Deeply sampled blood TCRbeta repertoires from subjects exposed to, actively infected with, or recovered from COVID-19 were included in the dataset. The material from the prospective study consisted of cDNA or gDNA derived from T cells, B-cell-depleted T cells, or PBMCs. A freely available public database, intended as a resource for researchers studying the immune response to SARS-CoV-2, is where the repertoires were released. The samples were drawn from two sources: the first 160 participants of the ongoing ImmuneRACE study, and about 1,300 subjects contributed by 6 global collaborators. What the authors observed across the whole study: The amount of clinical and demographic metadata varied by source and participant and was provided uncurated.

Each collaborating institution followed its own protocols to collect whole blood in K2EDTA tubes. Collaborator samples were shipped for TCRbeta analysis as frozen whole blood, isolated PBMCs, or DNA extracted from either sample type. Sequences MNHEY (CDR1) and SVGAGI (CDR2) are obtained from the germline V gene. Spanning cysteine to phenylalanine, the CDR3 consists of 12 amino acids. Only CDR3 DNA remains: 36 bases, in frame from the first base. V drops 7 bases and J drops 6 bases, leaving 12 bases in between. TCRbeta CDR3 regions were amplified from genomic DNA using the immunoSEQ Assay, a bias-controlled multiplex PCR. For the original study's pipeline: The number of nucleated cells in each sample was estimated by amplification of reference gene primers within the assay. To quantify the absolute abundance of each unique TCRbeta CDR3 rearrangement, sequence reads were collapsed and filtered. For each sample, productive Simpson clonality was calculated as the square root of Simpson's diversity index across productive rearrangements. In its TCRdb copy, this immuneACCESS table keeps in-frame sequences only and misses some clones. Where compared with another copy, unresolved V genes explain less than half of these, and the others have no known cause. That table supplies the V and J calls and clone size; D and trimming were determined from the DNA. The sample table shows 200,000 to 300,000 clones, and 82% are seen once. Around 11% of the sample comes from the top ten.

Sequenced: peripheral blood. The chain was built from TRBV6-5 and TRBJ1-1, with the D segment identity uncertain. The source is a woman aged 55-75 years with active or convalescent COVID-19. Here is the DNA: TGTGCCAGCATAGGACGGAGGGCTGAAGCTTTCTTT. Its product reads: CASIGRRAEAFF.